Listed below are T cell receptor beta chains from one sample, sequenced in a study of T cells in Graves' hyperthyroidism and ophthalmopathy. TCRdb processed the multiplex PCR reads anew with MiXCR; each CDR3 protein has one entry. This table has fewer than 650,000 distinct CDR3 sequences, 12% to 15% appearing once. Specimen: blood. These receptors were taken from a woman in her late teens or twenties with Graves' ophthalmopathy. Each CDR3 is given with its conserved first and last residue. A D gene is named only where the DNA matches it firmly. Some rows mark clone size as missing; the rest say once, few, many or name a class of expanded clone.

length: 17; size: many; J: TRBJ2-1; V: TRBV2; D: -; DNA: TGTGCCAGCACCCTGGGGTCGGGGGCGGTCCCCGGCAATGAGCAGTTCTTC; CDR3: CASTLGSGAVPGNEQFF
length: 15; size: many; J: TRBJ1-2; V: TRBV11-3; D: TRBD1; DNA: TGTGCCAGCAGCCCCACGACAGGGGCTAACTATGGCTACACCTTC; CDR3: CASSPTTGANYGYTF
length: 14; size: many; J: TRBJ2-5; V: TRBV30; D: -; DNA: TGTGCCTGGAGTCAGGGGGGAGGACAAGAGACCCAGTACTTC; CDR3: CAWSQGGGQETQYF
length: 14; size: many; J: TRBJ2-2; V: TRBV12-3/TRBV12-4; D: TRBD2; DNA: TGTGCCAGCAAGGGCGGGAGGCACACCGGGGAGCTGTTTTTT; CDR3: CASKGGRHTGELFF
length: 14; size: many; J: TRBJ2-3; V: TRBV30; D: TRBD1; DNA: TGTGCCTGGAGCCGACAGGGTCAGCCAGATACGCAGTATTTT; CDR3: CAWSRQGQPDTQYF
length: 15; size: -; J: TRBJ2-5; V: TRBV20-1; D: TRBD1; DNA: TGCAGTGCTAGGGGGGATGGGACAGGGAAAGAGACCCAGTACTTC; CDR3: CSARGDGTGKETQYF
length: 15; size: few; J: TRBJ2-5; V: TRBV19; D: TRBD2; DNA: TGTGCCAGTAGTATGAGACTAGCGGAAAAAGAGACCCAGTACTTC; CDR3: CASSMRLAEKETQYF
length: 15; size: many; J: TRBJ1-2; V: TRBV2; D: -; DNA: TGTGCCAGCAGTGAAGCTAGGCAGGGAATCTATGGCTACACCTTC; CDR3: CASSEARQGIYGYTF
length: 17; size: -; J: TRBJ2-3; V: TRBV6-5; D: TRBD1; DNA: TGTGCCAGCAGTTACGCGGACAGGGGCTCACAGAAGGATACGCAGTATTTT; CDR3: CASSYADRGSQKDTQYF
length: 15; size: many; J: TRBJ2-7; V: TRBV20-1; D: -; DNA: TGCAGTGCTAGAGATGATGGCCATATACCCTACGAGCAGTACTTC; CDR3: CSARDDGHIPYEQYF
length: 14; size: many; J: TRBJ2-5; V: TRBV20-1; D: TRBD1; DNA: TGCAGTGCTAGGGTCGGGACAGCTTCGGAGACCCAGTACTTC; CDR3: CSARVGTASETQYF
length: 16; size: few; J: TRBJ2-7; V: TRBV19; D: -; DNA: TGTGCCAGTAGTATAGAGGGGGCGGTGAACTCCTACGAGCAGTACTTC; CDR3: CASSIEGAVNSYEQYF
length: 14; size: many; J: TRBJ1-2; V: TRBV7-2; D: -; DNA: TGTGCCAGCAGCTTAGCACAGGGAAACTATGGCTACACCTTC; CDR3: CASSLAQGNYGYTF
length: 15; size: few; J: TRBJ1-2; V: TRBV29-1; D: -; DNA: TGCAGCGTTGAAGATGACGCAAGTAGCAACTATGGCTACACCTTC; CDR3: CSVEDDASSNYGYTF
length: 15; size: -; J: TRBJ2-7; V: TRBV6-2/TRBV6-3; D: TRBD2; DNA: TGTGCCAGCAGTTACTCGGGCCTAGCGGGAGACGAGCAGTACTTC; CDR3: CASSYSGLAGDEQYF
length: 14; size: many; J: TRBJ1-2; V: TRBV6-1; D: TRBD1; DNA: TGTGCCAGCAGTACTCGGACAGGGGGCGATGGCTACACCTTC; CDR3: CASSTRTGGDGYTF
length: 15; size: -; J: TRBJ1-5; V: TRBV2; D: -; DNA: TGTGCCAGCAGAACCAGGGGCGCGCGATTTCAGCCCCAGCATTTT; CDR3: CASRTRGARFQPQHF
length: 13; size: few; J: TRBJ1-1; V: TRBV6-1; D: -; DNA: TGTGCCAGCAGTCCAGGGAAGAACACTGAAGCTTTCTTT; CDR3: CASSPGKNTEAFF
length: 15; size: few; J: TRBJ1-6; V: TRBV7-2; D: -; DNA: TGTGCCAGCAGCCAAGGACGGCCCTATAATTCACCCCTCCACTTT; CDR3: CASSQGRPYNSPLHF
length: 15; size: many; J: TRBJ2-7; V: TRBV28; D: TRBD2; DNA: TGTGCCAGCAGCGTTACGGGGACTAGCGGTTACGAGCAGTACTTC; CDR3: CASSVTGTSGYEQYF
length: 10; size: -; J: TRBJ2-5; V: TRBV20-1; D: -; DNA: TGCAGCGTACTTAGGGAGACCCAGTACTTC; CDR3: CSVLRETQYF
length: 15; size: many; J: TRBJ2-7; V: TRBV27; D: TRBD1; DNA: TGTGCCAGCAGCCCGCTAGGGACAGGGCCCTACGAGCAGTACTTC; CDR3: CASSPLGTGPYEQYF
length: 16; size: -; J: TRBJ2-1; V: TRBV9; D: TRBD2; DNA: TGTGCCAGCAGCGGAACTCCTAGCGGGAGTCTGTATGAGCAGTTCTTC; CDR3: CASSGTPSGSLYEQFF
length: 17; size: many; J: TRBJ2-7; V: TRBV6-2/TRBV6-3; D: TRBD2; DNA: TGTGCCAGCAGTTACCGGCTAGCGGGAGGGCCTCGGTACGAGCAGTACTTC; CDR3: CASSYRLAGGPRYEQYF
length: 14; size: -; J: TRBJ2-5; V: TRBV6-1; D: -; DNA: TGTGCCAGCAGTTCAGGGGACTACCAGGAGACCCAGTACTTC; CDR3: CASSSGDYQETQYF
length: 20; size: many; J: TRBJ2-6; V: TRBV12-5; D: -; DNA: TGTGCTAGTGGTTTGCTCCTTGACGGCCACTCTACCTCTGGGGCCAACGTCCTGACTTTC; CDR3: CASGLLLDGHSTSGANVLTF
length: 15; size: many; J: TRBJ1-1; V: TRBV12-3/TRBV12-4; D: -; DNA: TGTGCCAGCAGTCCCCACCAAACAGGGAGCACTGAAGCTTTCTTT; CDR3: CASSPHQTGSTEAFF
length: 15; size: few; J: TRBJ2-1; V: TRBV20-1; D: TRBD2; DNA: TGCAGTGCTCCCAGCGGGACTAGCGGGAAGAATGAGCAGTTCTTC; CDR3: CSAPSGTSGKNEQFF
length: 15; size: many; J: TRBJ2-1; V: TRBV11-2; D: -; DNA: TGTGCCAGCAGCCCCGGCGGGCTAACCTACAATGAGCAGTTCTTC; CDR3: CASSPGGLTYNEQFF
length: 15; size: -; J: TRBJ1-3; V: TRBV7-9; D: -; DNA: TGTGCCAGCAGCTCTCAACCGAGCTCTGGAAACACCATATATTTT; CDR3: CASSSQPSSGNTIYF
length: 13; size: many; J: TRBJ2-7; V: TRBV28; D: TRBD2; DNA: TGTGCCAGCAGCTTCACTAGCGGCTACGAGCAGTACTTC; CDR3: CASSFTSGYEQYF
length: 17; size: -; J: TRBJ2-2; V: TRBV11-2; D: TRBD1; DNA: TGTGCCAGCAGCTTAGCCCCGGGACAGGGGCAGGGCGGGGAGCTGTTTTTT; CDR3: CASSLAPGQGQGGELFF
length: 13; size: few; J: TRBJ1-1; V: TRBV5-1; D: -; DNA: TGCGCCAGCAGCTTGCGGGGCGGGACTGAAGCTTCCTTT; CDR3: CASSLRGGTEASF
length: 15; size: -; J: TRBJ2-2; V: TRBV19; D: TRBD1; DNA: TGTGCCAGTAGGGGACAGGGGGCGAACACCGGGGAGCTGTTTTTT; CDR3: CASRGQGANTGELFF
length: 17; size: once; J: TRBJ1-2; V: TRBV4-3; D: -; DNA: TGCGCCAGCAGCCAAGGAGCGACCAGGGGTAGTGACTATGGCTACACCTTC; CDR3: CASSQGATRGSDYGYTF
length: 13; size: many; J: TRBJ1-4; V: TRBV12-3/TRBV12-4; D: TRBD1; DNA: TGTGCCAGCAGCGGGACAGGGCGTGAAAAACTGTTTTTT; CDR3: CASSGTGREKLFF
length: 14; size: many; J: TRBJ1-2; V: TRBV6-1; D: -; DNA: TGTGCCAGCAGATCGGGACCTCCGGGGGATGGCTACACCTTC; CDR3: CASRSGPPGDGYTF
length: 14; size: -; J: TRBJ1-6; V: TRBV10-3; D: -; DNA: TGTGCCATCAGTGAGGCGGGGGCCGGGTGGTCCCTCCACTTT; CDR3: CAISEAGAGWSLHF
length: 17; size: many; J: TRBJ1-5; V: TRBV6-1; D: -; DNA: TGTGCCAGCAGTGAGAGCGTTATGGGGGCCAGCAATCAGCCCCAGCATTTT; CDR3: CASSESVMGASNQPQHF
length: 16; size: many; J: TRBJ1-6; V: TRBV30; D: -; DNA: TGTGCCTGGAATCTCCATGCGTGGGTCGGTAATTCACCCCTCCACTTT; CDR3: CAWNLHAWVGNSPLHF
length: 16; size: few; J: TRBJ2-3; V: TRBV7-2; D: TRBD2; DNA: TGTGCCAGCAGCTTAGCCGTCACTAGCGTCGCAGATACGCAGTATTTT; CDR3: CASSLAVTSVADTQYF
length: 13; size: many; J: TRBJ1-5; V: TRBV12-3/TRBV12-4; D: TRBD1; DNA: TGTGCCAGCAACCACAGGGGGGGACAGCCCCAGCATTTT; CDR3: CASNHRGGQPQHF
length: 13; size: -; J: TRBJ1-1; V: TRBV7-9; D: TRBD1; DNA: TGTGCCAGCAGCTTTACCCCAGGGGGCGAAGCTTTCTTT; CDR3: CASSFTPGGEAFF
length: 15; size: few; J: TRBJ2-7; V: TRBV18; D: -; DNA: TGTGCCAGCTCACCGGTAGCAGCGGGCTCCTACGAGCAGTACTTC; CDR3: CASSPVAAGSYEQYF